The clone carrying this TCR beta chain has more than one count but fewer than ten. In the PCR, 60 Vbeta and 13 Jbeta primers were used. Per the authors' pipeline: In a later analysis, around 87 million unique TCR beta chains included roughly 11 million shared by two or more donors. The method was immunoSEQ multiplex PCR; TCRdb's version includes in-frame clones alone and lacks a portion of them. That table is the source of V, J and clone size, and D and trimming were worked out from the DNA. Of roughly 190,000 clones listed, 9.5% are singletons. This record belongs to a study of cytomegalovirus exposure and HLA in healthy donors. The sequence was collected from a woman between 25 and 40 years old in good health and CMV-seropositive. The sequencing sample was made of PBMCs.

Here the CDR3 reads CASSLRGWQETQYF. Written as DNA, the CDR3 is TGTGCCAGTAGCCTTCGGGGTTGGCAAGAGACCCAGTACTTC. The chain combines TRBV19 with TRBJ2-5, with TRBD2 as a possible D gene (5 bases). V gave up 6 bases and J gave up 2 bases, with 13 bases separating them. This CDR3 is 14 amino acids long. The germline gives CDR1 LNHDA, CDR2 SQIVND (reference sequence).